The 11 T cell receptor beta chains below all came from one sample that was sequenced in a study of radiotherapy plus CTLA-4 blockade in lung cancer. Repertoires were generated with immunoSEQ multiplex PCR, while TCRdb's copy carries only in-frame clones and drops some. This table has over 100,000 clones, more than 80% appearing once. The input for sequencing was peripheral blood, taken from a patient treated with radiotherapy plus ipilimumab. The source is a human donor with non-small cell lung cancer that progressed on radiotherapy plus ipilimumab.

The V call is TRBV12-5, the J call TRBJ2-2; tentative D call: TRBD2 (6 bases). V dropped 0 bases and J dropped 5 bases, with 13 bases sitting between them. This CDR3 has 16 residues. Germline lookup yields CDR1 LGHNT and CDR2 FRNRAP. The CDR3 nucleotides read TGTGCTAGTGGTTTGGTAATAGCGGATCTTACCGGGGAGCTGTTTTTT. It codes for CASGLVIADLTGELFF.

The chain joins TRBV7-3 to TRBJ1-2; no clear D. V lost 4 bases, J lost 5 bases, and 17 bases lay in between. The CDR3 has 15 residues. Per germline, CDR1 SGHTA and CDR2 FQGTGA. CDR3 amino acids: CASSYPGVPPYGYTF. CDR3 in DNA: TGTGCCAGCAGCTATCCCGGCGTCCCCCCATATGGCTACACCTTC.

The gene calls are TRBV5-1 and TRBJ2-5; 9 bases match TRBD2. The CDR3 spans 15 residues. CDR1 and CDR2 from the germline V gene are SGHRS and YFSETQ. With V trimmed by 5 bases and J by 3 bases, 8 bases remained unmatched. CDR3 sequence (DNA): TGCGCCAGCAGATTAGCGGGAGAACCGGAAGAGACCCAGTACTTC. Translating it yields CASRLAGEPEETQYF.

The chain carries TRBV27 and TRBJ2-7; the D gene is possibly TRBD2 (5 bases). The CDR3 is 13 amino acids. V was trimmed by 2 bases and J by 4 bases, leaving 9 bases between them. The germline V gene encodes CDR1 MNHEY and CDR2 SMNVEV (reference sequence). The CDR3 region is CASSLRGTYEQYF. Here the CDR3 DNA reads TGTGCCAGCAGTTTACGGGGTACGTACGAGCAGTACTTC.

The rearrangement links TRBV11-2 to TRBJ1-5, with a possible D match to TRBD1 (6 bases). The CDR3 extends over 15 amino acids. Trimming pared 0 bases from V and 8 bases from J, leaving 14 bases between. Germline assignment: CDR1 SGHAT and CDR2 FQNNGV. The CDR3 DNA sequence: TGTGCCAGCAGCTTAGAAGCGGGGGGCACGGAGCCCCAGCATTTT. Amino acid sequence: CASSLEAGGTEPQHF.

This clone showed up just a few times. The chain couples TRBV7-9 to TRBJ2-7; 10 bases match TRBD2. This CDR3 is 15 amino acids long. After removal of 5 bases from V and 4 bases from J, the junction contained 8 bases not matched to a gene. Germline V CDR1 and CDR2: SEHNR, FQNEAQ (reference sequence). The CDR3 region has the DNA TGTGCCAGCAGCGGGCAGCGGGAGGGCCCTTACGAGCAGTACTTC. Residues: CASSGQREGPYEQYF.

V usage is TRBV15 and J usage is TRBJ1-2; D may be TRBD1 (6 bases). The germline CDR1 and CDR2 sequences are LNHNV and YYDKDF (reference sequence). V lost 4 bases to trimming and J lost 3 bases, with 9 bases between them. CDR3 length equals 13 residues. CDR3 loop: CATSTGTYYGYTF. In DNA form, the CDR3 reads TGTGCCACCAGCACAGGGACATACTATGGCTACACCTTC.

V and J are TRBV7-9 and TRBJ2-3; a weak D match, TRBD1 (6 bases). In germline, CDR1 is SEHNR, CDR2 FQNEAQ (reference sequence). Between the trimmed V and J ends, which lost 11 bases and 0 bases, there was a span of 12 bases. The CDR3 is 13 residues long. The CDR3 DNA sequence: TGTGCCGGGGGCGTTATGAGCACAGATACGCAGTATTTT. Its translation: CAGGVMSTDTQYF.

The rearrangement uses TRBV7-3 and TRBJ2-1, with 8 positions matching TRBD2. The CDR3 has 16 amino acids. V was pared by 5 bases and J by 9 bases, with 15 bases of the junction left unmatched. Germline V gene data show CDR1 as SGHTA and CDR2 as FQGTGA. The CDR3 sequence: CASSAPGERESSEQFF. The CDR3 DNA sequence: TGTGCCAGCAGCGCGCCCGGGGAGCGGGAGTCGTCTGAGCAGTTCTTC. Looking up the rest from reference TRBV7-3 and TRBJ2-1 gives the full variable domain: GAGVSQTPSNKVTEKGKYVELRCDPISGHTALYWYRQSLGQGPEFLIYFQGTGAADDSGLPNDRFFAVRPEGSVSTLKIQRTERGDSAVYLCASSAPGERESSEQFFGPGTRLTVL.

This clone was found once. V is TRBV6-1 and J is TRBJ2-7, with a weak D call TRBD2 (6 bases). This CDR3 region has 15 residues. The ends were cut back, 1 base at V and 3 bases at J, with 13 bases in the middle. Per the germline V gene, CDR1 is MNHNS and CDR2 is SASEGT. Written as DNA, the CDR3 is TGTGCCAGCAGTGAAGGAGGGGTAGCGGTCTACGAGCAGTACTTC. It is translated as CASSEGGVAVYEQYF.

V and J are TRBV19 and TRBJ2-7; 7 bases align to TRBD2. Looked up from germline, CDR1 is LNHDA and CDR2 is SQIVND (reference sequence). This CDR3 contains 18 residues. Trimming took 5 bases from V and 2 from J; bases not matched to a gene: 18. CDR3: CASSPATFPGGTAYEQYF. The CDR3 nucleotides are TGTGCCAGTAGTCCCGCCACTTTCCCCGGGGGGACGGCCTACGAGCAGTACTTC.